The 20 T cell receptor beta chains below all came from one sample that was sequenced in a study of cytomegalovirus exposure and HLA in healthy donors. Both 60 Vbeta primers and 13 Jbeta primers went into the PCR. Assay: immunoSEQ multiplex PCR; the TCRdb copy retains only in-frame clones and omits some. Counted here are 120,000 to 150,000 clones, approximately 80% occurring once; the ten biggest clones make up around 3.6%. Sequencing input: PBMCs. The receptors here all came from a young man in good health and CMV-seronegative.

The rearrangement links TRBV5-6 to TRBJ2-7; 12 nucleotides line up with TRBD1. V was pared by 2 bases and J by 2 bases, with 2 bases of the junction left unmatched. Germline assignment: CDR1 SGHDT and CDR2 YYEEEE. This CDR3 is 15 amino acids long. CDR3 amino acids: CASSFWDRGPYEQYF. CDR3 bases: TGTGCCAGCAGCTTTTGGGACAGGGGGCCCTACGAGCAGTACTTC.

CDR3 DNA: TGTGCCAGCAGACACAACAGGGGCTCCTCCTACGAGCAGTACTTC. As protein: CASRHNRGSSYEQYF. This chain connects TRBV6-5 to TRBJ2-7, with 7 bases fitting TRBD1. CDR1 and CDR2 (germline): MNHEY, SVGAGI. V gave up 6 bases and J gave up 0 bases; unmatched junction bases: 8. The CDR3 consists of 15 residues.

This rearrangement joins TRBV5-6 to TRBJ2-3; D call uncertain. Trimming shortened V by 2 bases and J by 7 bases, and 5 bases separated the two germline ends. The germline V gene encodes CDR1 SGHDT and CDR2 YYEEEE. This CDR3 spans 11 amino acids. As DNA, the CDR3 is TGTGCCAGCAGCTTCGGTAATACGCAGTATTTT. Protein: CASSFGNTQYF.

The J gene is TRBJ1-5, the V gene TRBV7-9, with D maybe TRBD1 (5 bases). The germline V gene has CDR1 SEHNR and CDR2 FQNEAQ (reference sequence). Trimming shortened V by 2 bases and J by 4 bases, and 6 bases separated the two germline ends. The CDR3 covers 13 residues. CDR3 in DNA: TGTGCCAGCAGCTTACAGGGAAATCAGCCCCAGCATTTT. Amino acid sequence: CASSLQGNQPQHF.

This clone occurred a few times. The chain uses TRBV5-6 and TRBJ1-4; possibly TRBD1 for D (5 bases). Germline CDR1 reads SGHDT; CDR2 reads YYEEEE. Deletions cut 0 bases from V and 14 bases from J, with 20 bases between. CDR3 length equals 15 residues. The CDR3 protein is CASSLALGDVKGLFF. Here the CDR3 DNA reads TGTGCCAGCAGCTTGGCTCTCGGCGATGTGAAGGGGCTGTTTTTT. The whole variable domain, filled in from reference TRBV5-6 and TRBJ1-4, reads DAGVTQSPTHLIKTRGQQVTLRCSPKSGHDTVSWYQQALGQGPQFIFQYYEEEERQRGNFPDRFSGHQFPNYSSELNVNALLLGDSALYLCASSLALGDVKGLFFGSGTQLSVL.

This clone has just one count. This chain joins TRBV2 and TRBJ2-7, with 9 bases aligning to TRBD2. Unmatched junction bases numbered 9, after V lost 6 bases and J lost 6 bases. Per germline, CDR1 SNHLY and CDR2 FYNNEI. This CDR3 region has 14 residues. CDR3 bases: TGTGCCAGCAGCCCGACTAGCGGCAGGATCGAGCAGTACTTC. Translated, it gives CASSPTSGRIEQYF.

The chain uses TRBV6-6 and TRBJ1-2, with 8 nucleotides matching TRBD1. J was trimmed by 8 bases and V by 6 bases; bases with no gene match: 5. Germline V CDR1 and CDR2: MNHNY, SVGAGI (reference sequence). CDR3 length equals 12 residues. CDR3 in DNA: TGTGCCAGCAGGACAGGGGATGCAGGCTACACCTTC. Its protein is CASRTGDAGYTF.

V usage is TRBV13 and J usage is TRBJ1-6; possibly TRBD1 for D (5 bases). The V gene lost 4 bases and the J gene lost 10 bases, with 17 bases spanning the gap. Germline V gene sequence: CDR1 PRHDT, CDR2 FYEKMQ (reference sequence). This CDR3 region has 15 residues. This CDR3 is CASSWWRDGASPLHF. DNA of the CDR3: TGTGCCAGCAGCTGGTGGCGGGACGGAGCATCACCCCTCCACTTT.

The V gene is TRBV6-6, the J gene TRBJ1-5; D gene ambiguous. V was cut by 7 bases and J by 0 bases, with 10 bases left in between. Germline CDR1 MNHNY, CDR2 SVGAGI (reference sequence). The CDR3 loop spans 14 amino acids. Here the CDR3 reads CASTFEGSNQPQHF. The CDR3 nucleotides are TGTGCCAGCACCTTTGAGGGTAGCAATCAGCCCCAGCATTTT.

This chain connects TRBV2 to TRBJ2-5; TRBD1 might be the D (6 bases). V lost 7 bases and J 2 bases, leaving 11 bases between the germline ends. This CDR3 spans 13 amino acids. The V gene's germline CDR1 is SNHLY and CDR2 FYNNEI. As DNA, the CDR3 is TGTGCCAGCATGACGGACAGACAAGAGACCCAGTACTTC. Translating gives CASMTDRQETQYF.

The rearrangement uses TRBV6-1 and TRBJ1-6; 7 bases fit TRBD1. CDR3 length: 15 residues. Germline V gives CDR1 MNHNS, CDR2 SASEGT. J was trimmed by 7 bases and V by 7 bases; bases with no gene match: 10. The chain's CDR3 is CASTSDRVPNSPLHF. CDR3 DNA sequence: TGTGCCAGCACAAGTGACAGGGTGCCCAATTCACCCCTCCACTTT.

V and J are TRBV30 and TRBJ1-3; 7 nucleotides agree with TRBD1. The CDR3 contains 13 residues. V gave up 2 bases and J gave up 5 bases; unmatched junction bases: 3. In germline, CDR1 is GTSNPN, CDR2 SVGIG (reference sequence). As DNA, the CDR3 is TGTGCCTGGAGTAGGGGGCGAAGAAACACCATATATTTT. Its translation: CAWSRGRRNTIYF.

The CDR3 bases are TGTGCCAGCTCACCACCAGGGGCGGGGAGCAATCAGCCCCAGCATTTT. Protein sequence: CASSPPGAGSNQPQHF. The chain recombines TRBV18 with TRBJ1-5, with D possibly matching TRBD1 (5 bases). Germline-derived CDR1 and CDR2 are KGHSH and LQKENI. V lost 0 bases to trimming and J lost 1 base, with 10 bases between them. CDR3 length: 16 residues. The variable domain in full, completed from reference TRBV18 and TRBJ1-5, reads NAGVMQNPRHLVRRRGQEARLRCSPMKGHSHVYWYRQLPEEGLKFMVYLQKENIIDESGMPKERFSAEFPKEGPSILRIQQVVRGDSAAYFCASSPPGAGSNQPQHFGDGTRLSIL.

The chain couples TRBV15 to TRBJ1-2; D may be TRBD1 (5 bases). The CDR3 consists of 15 residues. Trimming took off 0 bases at V and 6 bases at J, with 14 bases between the two ends. Germline-derived CDR1 and CDR2 are LNHNV and YYDKDF (reference sequence). Written as DNA, the CDR3 is TGTGCCACCAGCAGAGATCCAGGGATCAGCCATGGCTACACCTTC. This codes for CATSRDPGISHGYTF.

The chain employs TRBV2 and TRBJ2-7; 9 positions agree with TRBD1. CDR1 and CDR2 from the germline V gene are SNHLY and FYNNEI. The CDR3 spans 15 residues. V gave up 2 bases and J gave up 0 bases; unmatched junction bases: 2. The CDR3 region has the DNA TGTGCCAGCAGTGAACGGACAGGGGACTCCTACGAGCAGTACTTC. This encodes CASSERTGDSYEQYF. The complete variable domain, with remaining parts taken from reference TRBV2 and TRBJ2-7, reads EPEVTQTPSHQVTQMGQEVILRCVPISNHLYFYWYRQILGQKVEFLVSFYNNEISEKSEIFDDQFSVERPDGSNFTLKIRSTKLEDSAMYFCASSERTGDSYEQYFGPGTRLTVT.

This clone was counted once. The V gene is TRBV7-2, the J gene TRBJ2-1; D gene unclear. V was pared by 0 bases and J by 8 bases, with 8 bases between. Germline V gene lookup returns CDR1 SGHTA and CDR2 FQGNSA. The CDR3 runs 13 residues. The CDR3 here is CASSLAPSDEQFF. The CDR3 DNA reads TGTGCCAGCAGCTTAGCCCCAAGCGATGAGCAGTTCTTC. Full variable domain (rest looked up from reference TRBV7-2 and TRBJ2-1): GAGVSQSPSNKVTEKGKDVELRCDPISGHTALYWYRQSLGQGLEFLIYFQGNSAPDKSGLPSDRFSAERTGGSVSTLTIQRTQQEDSAVYLCASSLAPSDEQFFGPGTRLTVL.

The chain is built from TRBV6-6 and TRBJ2-7; TRBD1 is a possible D gene (6 bases). V gave up 4 bases and J gave up 2 bases, with 12 bases separating them. CDR1 and CDR2 from the germline V gene are MNHNY and SVGAGI (reference sequence). The CDR3 is 14 amino acids. The CDR3 region is CASSWGQGPYEQYF. The CDR3 DNA is TGTGCCAGCAGTTGGGGACAAGGACCCTACGAGCAGTACTTC.

The V and J genes are TRBV28 and TRBJ2-2; 7 nucleotides agree with TRBD2. This CDR3 spans 15 amino acids. Germline-derived CDR1 and CDR2 are MDHEN and SYDVKM. V shed 4 bases and J 3 bases; nucleotides not matched to a gene: 5. The CDR3 sequence: CASSWTSVDTGELFF. CDR3 nucleotide sequence: TGTGCCAGCAGTTGGACTAGTGTTGACACCGGGGAGCTGTTTTTT.

V and J are TRBV6-5 and TRBJ1-6; 8 bases line up with TRBD1. The CDR3 length is 15 residues. CDR1 MNHEY and CDR2 SVGAGI come from the germline V gene. The V and J ends lost 5 bases and 0 bases, in that order; junction bases with no gene match: 0. The CDR3 is CASSGTGSYNSPLHF. The CDR3 nucleotides read TGTGCCAGCAGTGGGACAGGCTCCTATAATTCACCCCTCCACTTT.

The V call is TRBV10-2, the J call TRBJ2-3, with D maybe TRBD2 (5 bases). The ends were cut back, 3 bases at V and 4 bases at J, with 8 bases in the middle. The CDR3 is 13 amino acids. Per the germline V gene, CDR1 is WSHSY and CDR2 is SAAADI. This CDR3 is CASSEWTADTQYF. CDR3 DNA: TGCGCCAGCAGTGAATGGACTGCAGATACGCAGTATTTT.